This T cell receptor (beta chain) was identified during a study of T cell responses to AZD1222 COVID-19 vaccine. Profiling relied on immunoSEQ multiplex PCR, and the TCRdb table lists in-frame clones only, not all of them. The repertoire holds about 130,000 clones, with around 90% as singletons. Germline CDR1 reads MGHRA; CDR2 reads YSYEKL. Trimming stripped 4 bases from V and 8 bases from J, with 6 bases between. The CDR3 consists of 11 residues. This clone was recorded once. The antigen is unknown. Whole-study findings and limits: The study found Spike-specific TCR breadth and depth rose after two AZD1222 doses. Clonal diversity was possibly underestimated, and the donors were mostly white British, with more females. The study reported that nearly half of spike-specific TCRs target unmutated variant regions. Baseline testing showed seropositivity in only a handful of AZD1222 recipients.

The chain combines TRBV4-1 with TRBJ2-1; D call uncertain. Here the sequenced sample was peripheral blood, taken on day 0 of AZD1222 vaccination. The TCR sequence derives from an adult in good health. The CDR3 here is CASSRTHEQFF. The CDR3 bases are TGCGCCAGCAGCCGCACGCATGAGCAGTTCTTC.